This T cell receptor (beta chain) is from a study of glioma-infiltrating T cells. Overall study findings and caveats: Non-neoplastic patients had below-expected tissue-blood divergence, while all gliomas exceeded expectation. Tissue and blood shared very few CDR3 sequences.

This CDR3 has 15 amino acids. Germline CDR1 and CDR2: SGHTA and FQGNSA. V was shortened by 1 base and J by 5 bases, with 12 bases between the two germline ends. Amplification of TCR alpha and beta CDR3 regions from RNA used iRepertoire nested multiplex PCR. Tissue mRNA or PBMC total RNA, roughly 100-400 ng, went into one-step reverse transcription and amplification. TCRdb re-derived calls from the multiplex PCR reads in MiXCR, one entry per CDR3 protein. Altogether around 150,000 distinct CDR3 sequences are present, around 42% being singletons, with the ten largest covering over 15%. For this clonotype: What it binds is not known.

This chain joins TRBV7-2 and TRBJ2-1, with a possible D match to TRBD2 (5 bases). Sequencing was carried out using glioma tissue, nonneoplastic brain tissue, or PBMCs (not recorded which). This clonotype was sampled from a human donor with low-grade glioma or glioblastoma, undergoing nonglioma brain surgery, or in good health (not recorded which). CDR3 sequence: CASSLGLASHNEQFF. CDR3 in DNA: TGTGCCAGCAGCTTAGGGCTAGCTTCCCACAATGAGCAGTTCTTC.